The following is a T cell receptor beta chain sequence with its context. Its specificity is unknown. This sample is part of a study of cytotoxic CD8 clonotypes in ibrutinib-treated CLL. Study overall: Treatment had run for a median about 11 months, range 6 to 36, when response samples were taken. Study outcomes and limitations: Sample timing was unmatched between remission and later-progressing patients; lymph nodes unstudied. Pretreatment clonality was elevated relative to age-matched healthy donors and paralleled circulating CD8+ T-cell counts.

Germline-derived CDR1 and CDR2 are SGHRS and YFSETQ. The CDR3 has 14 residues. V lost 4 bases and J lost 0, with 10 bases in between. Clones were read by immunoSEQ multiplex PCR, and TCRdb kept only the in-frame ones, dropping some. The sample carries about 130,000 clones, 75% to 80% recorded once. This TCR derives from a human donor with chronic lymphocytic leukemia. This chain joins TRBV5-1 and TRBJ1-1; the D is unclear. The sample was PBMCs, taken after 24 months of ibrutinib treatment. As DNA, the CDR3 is TGCGCCAGCAGCCCCCGCACAGTGAACACTGAAGCTTTCTTT. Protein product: CASSPRTVNTEAFF. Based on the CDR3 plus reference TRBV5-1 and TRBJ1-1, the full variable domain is KAGVTQTPRYLIKTRGQQVTLSCSPISGHRSVSWYQQTPGQGLQFLFEYFSETQRNKGNFPGRFSGRQFSNSRSEMNVSTLELGDSALYLCASSPRTVNTEAFFGQGTRLTVV.